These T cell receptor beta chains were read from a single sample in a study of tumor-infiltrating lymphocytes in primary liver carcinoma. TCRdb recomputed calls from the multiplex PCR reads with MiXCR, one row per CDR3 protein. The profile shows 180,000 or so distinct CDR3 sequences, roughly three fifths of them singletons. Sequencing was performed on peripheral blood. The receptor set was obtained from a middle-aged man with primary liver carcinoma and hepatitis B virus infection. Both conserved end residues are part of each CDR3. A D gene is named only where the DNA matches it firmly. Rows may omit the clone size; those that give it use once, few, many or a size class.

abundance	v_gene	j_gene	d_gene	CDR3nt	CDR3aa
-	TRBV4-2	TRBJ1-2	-	TGTGCCAGCAGCCAAGTTGACGGAGCTAACTATGGCTACACCTTC	CASSQVDGANYGYTF
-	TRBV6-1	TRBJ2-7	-	TGTGCCAGGAGTGAAGGAGGATTTTCCTATGAGCAGTACTTC	CARSEGGFSYEQYF
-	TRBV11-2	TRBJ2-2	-	TGTGCCAGCAGCCCCAACCCCACCACCGGGGAGCCGGTTTTT	CASSPNPTTGEPVF
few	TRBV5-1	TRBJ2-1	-	TGCGCCAGCCGAAGTCACGACAGTGACAATGAGCAGTTCTTC	CASRSHDSDNEQFF
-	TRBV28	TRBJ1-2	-	TGTGCCAGCAGTCCCCCCGGACAGTCTACTAACTATGGCTACACCTTC	CASSPPGQSTNYGYTF
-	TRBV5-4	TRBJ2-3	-	TGTGCCAGCAACGAGGAAAGCACAGATACGCAGTATTTT	CASNEESTDTQYF
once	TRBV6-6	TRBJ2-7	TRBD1	TGCGCCAGCAGTTACACCGGGACAGGGCGCAACGAGCAGTACTTC	CASSYTGTGRNEQYF
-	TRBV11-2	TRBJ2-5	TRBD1	TGTGTCAGCAGCCCTACAGGGGGAAGTGAGATCCAGTACTTC	CVSSPTGGSEIQYF
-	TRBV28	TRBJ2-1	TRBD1	TGTGCCAGCAGTCCTCGGGACAGGGATGACAATGAGCAGTTCTTC	CASSPRDRDDNEQFF
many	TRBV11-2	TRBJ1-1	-	TGTGCCAGCAGCTTAATATCGGACACTGAAGCTTTCTTT	CASSLISDTEAFF
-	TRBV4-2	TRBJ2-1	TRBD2	TGTGCCAGCAGCCAAGACGAACTAGCGGGAGCGTACAATGAGCAGTTCTTC	CASSQDELAGAYNEQFF
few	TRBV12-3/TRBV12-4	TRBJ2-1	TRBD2	TGTGCCAGCAGACCGGGACTAGCGGGAGGCAATGAGCAGTTCTTC	CASRPGLAGGNEQFF
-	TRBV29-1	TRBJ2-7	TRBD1	TGCAGCGACAGGAGGGACAGGGAGGGCGAGCAGTACTTC	CSDRRDREGEQYF
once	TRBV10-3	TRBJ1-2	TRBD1	TGTGCCATCAGCGATACGGTCGTCCGGGACAGGGGGCTACGTGGCCAAGCTAACTATGGCTACACCTTC	CAISDTVVRDRGLRGQANYGYTF
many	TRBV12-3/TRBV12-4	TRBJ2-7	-	TGTGCCAGCAGTACCATGCTGAGGGGGAAGGAGCAGTACTTC	CASSTMLRGKEQYF
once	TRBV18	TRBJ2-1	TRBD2	TGTGCCAGCTCACCACCTAGCGGGCCTGCCTACAATGAGCAGTTCTTC	CASSPPSGPAYNEQFF
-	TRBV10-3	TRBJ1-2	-	TGTGCCATCAGTGAGGGACGGGTGGAGTATTGCTACACCTTC	CAISEGRVEYCYTF
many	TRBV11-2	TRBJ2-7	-	TGTGCCAGCAGCGCCGGGACCGCAGCCTACGAGCAGTACTTC	CASSAGTAAYEQYF
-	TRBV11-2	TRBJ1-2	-	TGTGCCAGCAGCCTCGGGAGGGACGAGAACCATGGCTACACCTTC	CASSLGRDENHGYTF
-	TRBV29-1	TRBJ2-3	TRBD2	TGCAGCGCTCCCGCGGGACTAGCGAGGGCAGATACGCAGTTTTTT	CSAPAGLARADTQFF
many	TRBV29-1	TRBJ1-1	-	TGCAGCGTTGGTTTCGGGGGGAACACTGAAGCTTTCTTT	CSVGFGGNTEAFF
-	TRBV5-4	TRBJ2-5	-	TGTGCCAGCAGCTCGGGTTTGGACCGTAGCGGTCCCGGGACCCAGTACTTC	CASSSGLDRSGPGTQYF
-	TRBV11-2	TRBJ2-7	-	TGTGCCAGCAGCCCAGAGGTAGGGAATCCCTACGAGCAGTACTTC	CASSPEVGNPYEQYF
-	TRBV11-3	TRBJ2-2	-	TGTGCCTGCAGCACAAAAGGGCAGAGGGACGGGGAGCTGTTTTTT	CACSTKGQRDGELFF
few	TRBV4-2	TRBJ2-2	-	TGTGCCAGCAGCCTAACGTCAGGGGTGAGCACCGGGGAGCTGTTTTTT	CASSLTSGVSTGELFF
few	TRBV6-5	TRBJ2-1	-	TGTGCCAGCAGTTACTCGAGGACAAACTACAATGAGCAGTTCTTC	CASSYSRTNYNEQFF
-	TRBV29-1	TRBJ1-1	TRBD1	TGCAGCGTGGGACAGGGGATGAGCGCTGAAGCTTTCTTT	CSVGQGMSAEAFF
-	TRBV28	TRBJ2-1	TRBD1	TGTGCCAGCATTGGACAGGGAGATGAGCAGTTCTTC	CASIGQGDEQFF
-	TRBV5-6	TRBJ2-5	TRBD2	TGTGCCAGCAGCTTATTGGACGCGGGAGTAAAAGAGACCCAGTACTTC	CASSLLDAGVKETQYF
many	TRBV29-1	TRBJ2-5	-	TGCAGCGTCGAGGGGGGGGGTAAGACCCAGTACTTC	CSVEGGGKTQYF
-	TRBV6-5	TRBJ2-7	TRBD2	TGTGCCAGCAGCAGGGGACTAGCGGGAGTAGGACGGCTCGAGCAGTACTTC	CASSRGLAGVGRLEQYF
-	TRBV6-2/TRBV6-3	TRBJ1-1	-	TGTGCCAGCAGATTCGGGGGGGACTACGCTGAAGCTTTCTTT	CASRFGGDYAEAFF
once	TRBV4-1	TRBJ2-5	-	TGCGCCAGCAGCTTTAGGGACCGGGAAGAGACCCAGTACTTC	CASSFRDREETQYF
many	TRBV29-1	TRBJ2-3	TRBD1	TGCAGCGTTAACGGACAGGTCGCCCCAGATACGCAGTATTTT	CSVNGQVAPDTQYF
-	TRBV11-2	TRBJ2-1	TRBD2	TGTGCCTGCAGCCTATGGACTAGCGGGAACTATGAGCAGTTCTTC	CACSLWTSGNYEQFF
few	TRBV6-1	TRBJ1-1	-	TGTGCCAGCAGTATGAACACTGAAGCTTTCTTT	CASSMNTEAFF
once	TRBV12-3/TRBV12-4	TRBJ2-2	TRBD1	TGTGCCAGCAGTCCTCACTCTCGACAGGGGATGTCGTCCGCGGACACCAGGGAGCTGTTTTTT	CASSPHSRQGMSSADTRELFF
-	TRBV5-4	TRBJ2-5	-	TGTGCCAGCAGCTTGGTGGGAGAAGAGACCCAGTACTTC	CASSLVGEETQYF
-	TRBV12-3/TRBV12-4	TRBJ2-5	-	TGTGCCAGCAGGAGGGTCGAGGTAGAGACCCAGTACTTC	CASRRVEVETQYF
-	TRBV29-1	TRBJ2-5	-	TGCAGCGTTGAAGGGACCGCCGATGGGGAGACCCAGTACTTC	CSVEGTADGETQYF
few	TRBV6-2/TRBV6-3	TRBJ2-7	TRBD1	TGTGCCAGCAGCCTCCGGGACAGGGCCCACGAGCAGTACTTC	CASSLRDRAHEQYF
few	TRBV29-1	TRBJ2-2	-	TGCAGCGTTGGGGGAGGAGCGAACACCGGGGAGCTGTTTTTT	CSVGGGANTGELFF
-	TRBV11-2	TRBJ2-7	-	TGTGTCAGCAGCTCGCCGGCCTCTAATAATGAGCAGTACTTC	CVSSSPASNNEQYF
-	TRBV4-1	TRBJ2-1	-	TGCGCCAGCAGCCAAGATTCTGCGGGACCGTACTACAATGAGCAGTTCTTC	CASSQDSAGPYYNEQFF
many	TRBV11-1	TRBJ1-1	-	TGTGCCAGCAGCCCCTCTAAGGGAACTGAAGCTTTCTTT	CASSPSKGTEAFF
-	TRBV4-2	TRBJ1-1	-	TGTGCCAGCAGCCAAGATGGACAGTGGGACACTGAAGCTTTCTTT	CASSQDGQWDTEAFF
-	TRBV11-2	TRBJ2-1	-	TGTGCCAGCAGCCACCACGCGGGAAGCAGGACCAATGAGCAGTTCTTC	CASSHHAGSRTNEQFF
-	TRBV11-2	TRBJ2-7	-	TGTGTCGACAGCTTAACCCACGGAGCCTACGAGCAGTACTTC	CVDSLTHGAYEQYF
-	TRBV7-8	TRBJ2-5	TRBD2	TGTGCCAGCAGCGACCGACTAGCCTTCGAGACCCAGTACTTC	CASSDRLAFETQYF
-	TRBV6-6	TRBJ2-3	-	TGTGCCAGCAGCAGCCTTAGCGGTAGTACGCAGTATTTT	CASSSLSGSTQYF
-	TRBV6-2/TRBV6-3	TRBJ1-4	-	TGTGCCAGCAGTCCGGGACCCGAAAAACTGTTTTTT	CASSPGPEKLFF
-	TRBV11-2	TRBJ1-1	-	TGTTCCAACAGCTCCACTATTGGGGCCAATCCCAGTGAAGCTTTCTTT	CSNSSTIGANPSEAFF
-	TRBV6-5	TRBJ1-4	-	TGTGCCAGCAGTTTCACGGGGGCGGGGAATGAAAAACTGTTGTTT	CASSFTGAGNEKLLF
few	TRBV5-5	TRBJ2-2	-	TGTGCTAGCAGCAGAACGGGGACCGGGGAGCTGTTTTTT	CASSRTGTGELFF
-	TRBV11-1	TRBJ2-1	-	TGCGCCAGCAGCTTGAGTAATGGGCAGTTCTTC	CASSLSNGQFF
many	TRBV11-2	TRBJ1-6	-	TGTGCCAGCAGCTACAGCCCAGGGGATTCACCCCTCCACTTT	CASSYSPGDSPLHF
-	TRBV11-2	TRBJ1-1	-	TGTGCCAGCAGCTTAGACCTGGGTTGGGCTGAAGCTTTCTTT	CASSLDLGWAEAFF
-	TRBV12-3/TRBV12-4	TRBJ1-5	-	TGTGCCAACAGTAAGGGGGGACGGATGGCAAATCAGCCCCAGCATTTT	CANSKGGRMANQPQHF
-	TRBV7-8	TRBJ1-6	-	TGTGCCAGCAGCTCAGCCCGTTGGACAGTAGGAAATTCACCCCTCCACTTT	CASSSARWTVGNSPLHF